This T cell receptor beta chain was recovered during a study of blood T cell repertoires in COVID-19. For the study at large: Researchers got acute and convalescent COVID-19 samples from the United States, Italy and Spain. The analysed material was cDNA or gDNA that came from T cells, B-cell-depleted T cells, or PBMCs.

Trimming stripped 7 bases from V and 5 bases from J, with 13 bases between. Germline V lookup: CDR1 KGHDR, CDR2 SFDVKD. The length of the CDR3 is 13 residues. This clone appeared a single time. Repertoires were generated with immunoSEQ multiplex PCR, while TCRdb's copy carries only in-frame clones and drops some. The data hold over 150,000 clones, with 70% to 85% observed a single time. The sample taken for sequencing was peripheral blood. The rearrangement joins TRBV24-1 to TRBJ2-5; D ambiguous. This TCR was sampled from a human donor in a cohort sampled during active COVID-19. The CDR3 nucleotides read TGTGCCACCAGAGGAGATCAAGAGGAGACCCAGTACTTC. Translating gives CATRGDQEETQYF.